Below are 26 T cell receptor beta chains sequenced from a single sample in a study of blood T cell repertoires in COVID-19. Clones were read by immunoSEQ multiplex PCR, and TCRdb kept only the in-frame ones, dropping some. The top ten clones hold around 0.85% of a sample with over 200,000 clones, 92% of them seen once. Material: peripheral blood. These receptors came from a man aged 60 to 69 with COVID-19, enrolled during active disease.

The chain employs TRBV18 and TRBJ2-1; D may be TRBD2 (5 bases). Trimming cost V 2 bases and J 6 bases, with 11 bases left between them. The CDR3 is 14 residues long. The V gene's germline CDR1 is KGHSH and CDR2 LQKENI. The CDR3 region has the DNA TGTGCCAGCTCACCAGGTCTAGCAGGCAATGAGCAGTTCTTC. The encoded protein is CASSPGLAGNEQFF.

The J gene is TRBJ2-7, the V gene TRBV6-2 or TRBV6-3; a weak D match, TRBD1 (6 bases). V was shortened by 2 bases and J by 0 bases, with 14 bases between the two germline ends. Germline V gives CDR1 MNHEY, CDR2 SVGEGT. The CDR3 totals 16 residues. CDR3 in amino acids: CASSYKSRGGSYEQYF. Here the CDR3 DNA reads TGTGCCAGCAGTTACAAGTCTCGAGGGGGCTCCTACGAGCAGTACTTC.

The J gene is TRBJ1-2, the V gene TRBV2; possibly TRBD1 for D (6 bases). This CDR3 has 12 residues. Germline CDR1 reads SNHLY; CDR2 reads FYNNEI. The V end was cut by 7 bases, the J end by 2 bases, with 8 bases between. CDR3 DNA: TGTGCCAGCAACAGGGAAAACTATGGCTACACCTTC. Protein: CASNRENYGYTF.

The chain links TRBV5-4 to TRBJ2-3; a possible D gene is TRBD2 (6 bases). Germline V CDR1 and CDR2: SGHNT, YYREEE (reference sequence). V was shortened by 4 bases and J by 4 bases, with 19 bases between the two germline ends. The CDR3 extends over 16 amino acids. The CDR3 is CASSPGTSWGADTQYF. As DNA, the CDR3 is TGTGCCAGCAGCCCGGGGACTTCTTGGGGCGCAGATACGCAGTATTTT. The full variable domain, completed using reference TRBV5-4 and TRBJ2-3, is ETGVTQSPTHLIKTRGQQVTLRCSSQSGHNTVSWYQQALGQGPQFIFQYYREEENGRGNFPPRFSGLQFPNYSSELNVNALELDDSALYLCASSPGTSWGADTQYFGPGTRLTVL.

The chain is built from TRBV9 and TRBJ1-1; D possibly corresponds to TRBD1 (6 bases). CDR3 size: 15 residues. V shed 3 bases and J shed 0 bases, with 12 bases lying between them. Germline V lookup: CDR1 SGDLS, CDR2 YYNGEE. The CDR3: CASSARGTMNTEAFF. CDR3 in DNA: TGTGCCAGCAGCGCGAGGGGGACTATGAACACTGAAGCTTTCTTT.

The chain recombines TRBV3-1 (or the pseudogene TRBV3-2) with TRBJ2-2, with 10 positions matching TRBD1. This CDR3 has 16 amino acids. Germline V gene lookup returns CDR1 LGHDT and CDR2 YNNKEL (reference sequence). J was trimmed by 4 bases and V by 1 base; bases with no gene match: 3. This CDR3 reads CASSQGTGGVTGELFF. CDR3 coding DNA: TGTGCCAGCAGCCAAGGGACAGGGGGGGTCACCGGGGAGCTGTTTTTT.

Written as DNA, the CDR3 is TGTGCCAGCAGTTACGCGACAGGGTTTGAAGCTTTCTTT. Amino acids: CASSYATGFEAFF. The chain has TRBV6-5 and TRBJ1-1; 7 bases are shared with TRBD1. V was clipped by 2 bases and J by 7 bases; unmatched bases: 4. The CDR3 extends over 13 amino acids. Germline V CDR1 and CDR2: MNHEY, SVGAGI.

V and J are TRBV3-1 (or the pseudogene TRBV3-2) and TRBJ1-1; no reliable D call. V lost 1 base to trimming and J lost 1 base, with 7 bases between them. Germline CDR1 LGHDT, CDR2 YNNKEL (reference sequence). The CDR3 loop spans 14 amino acids. Written as DNA, the CDR3 is TGTGCCAGCAGCCAAGGGCACCGGAACACTGAAGCTTTCTTT. It translates to CASSQGHRNTEAFF.

V gene TRBV5-1 combines with J gene TRBJ2-1; the match to TRBD2 covers 8 bases. Looked up from germline, CDR1 is SGHRS and CDR2 is YFSETQ. CDR3 length: 16 amino acids. Trimming at V came to 0 bases and at J to 8 bases, leaving 10 bases not matched to a gene. CDR3 nucleotides: TGCGCCAGCAGCTTGGAGGCTACCTCGGGGGGGGATGAGCAGTTCTTC. This gives the protein CASSLEATSGGDEQFF.

The chain combines TRBV24-1 with TRBJ1-3; TRBD1 agrees at 8 bases. The CDR3 is 16 amino acids. Per germline, CDR1 KGHDR and CDR2 SFDVKD. Trimming cost V 4 bases and J 2 bases; bases outside gene matches: 6. DNA for the CDR3: TGTGCCACCAGTGACACACAGGGGGGGGCTGGAAACACCATATATTTT. Encoded protein: CATSDTQGGAGNTIYF.

This clone was seen once. The chain uses TRBV18 and TRBJ2-7; a possible D gene is TRBD1 (5 bases). V was shortened by 3 bases and J by 3 bases, with 15 bases between the two germline ends. CDR3 length equals 15 residues. Germline V gives CDR1 KGHSH, CDR2 LQKENI. The CDR3 DNA follows: TGTGCCAGCTCACCCCAGGGTGGTATCAACTACGAGCAGTACTTC. Translation gives CASSPQGGINYEQYF. Combining the CDR3 with reference TRBV18 and TRBJ2-7 gives the whole variable domain NAGVMQNPRHLVRRRGQEARLRCSPMKGHSHVYWYRQLPEEGLKFMVYLQKENIIDESGMPKERFSAEFPKEGPSILRIQQVVRGDSAAYFCASSPQGGINYEQYFGPGTRLTVT.

V is TRBV6-5 and J is TRBJ1-4, with a tentative D call TRBD1 (5 bases). Germline V CDR1 and CDR2: MNHEY, SVGAGI. V lost 7 bases, J lost 0 bases, and 12 bases lay in between. The CDR3 is made up of 15 amino acids. The CDR3 loop reads CASTGQLATNEKLFF. CDR3 nucleotides: TGTGCCAGCACCGGACAACTTGCAACTAATGAAAAACTGTTTTTT.

The chain uses TRBV19 and TRBJ1-1; 7 bases are shared with TRBD1. The CDR3 runs to 15 residues. The trim removed 5 bases at V and 5 bases at J, leaving 11 bases unmatched. Germline-derived CDR1 and CDR2 are LNHDA and SQIVND (reference sequence). This chain's CDR3 is CASSLGQYLPTEAFF. The DNA for the CDR3 is TGTGCCAGTAGTCTGGGACAGTATTTACCTACTGAAGCTTTCTTT.

CDR3 in DNA: TGTGCCAGCAGCCGATCCGGGACAGGGACCGAAGCTTTCTTT. It specifies CASSRSGTGTEAFF. V and J are TRBV16 and TRBJ1-1, with 9 bases matching TRBD1. CDR1 KGHSY and CDR2 FQNENV come from the germline V gene. CDR3 length: 14 residues. V lost 4 bases, J lost 8 bases, and 8 bases stayed unmatched.

This sequence joins TRBV5-1 and TRBJ2-7; tentative D call: TRBD1 (5 bases). V dropped 1 base and J dropped 2 bases, with 13 bases sitting between them. Germline CDR1 is SGHRS and CDR2 is YFSETQ. This CDR3 spans 15 amino acids. The CDR3 nucleotides are TGCGCCAGCAGCTTGAACCCAGGGATCGCCTACGAGCAGTACTTC. Residues: CASSLNPGIAYEQYF.

The V call is TRBV4-1, the J call TRBJ1-3; tentatively, D is TRBD1 (5 bases). CDR1 MGHRA and CDR2 YSYEKL come from the germline V gene. The CDR3 contains 15 residues. The V and J ends lost 3 bases and 1 base respectively, with 10 bases between them. The CDR3 nucleotides read TGCGCCAGCAGCCAGGGGCCAGCATCTGGAAACACCATATATTTT. Its protein is CASSQGPASGNTIYF.

J is TRBJ1-5 and V is TRBV2; D remains unclear. The CDR3 totals 15 residues. V lost 4 bases, J lost 0 bases, and 10 bases lay in between. CDR1 is SNHLY, CDR2 FYNNEI, per germline. The CDR3 here is CASSVSGPSNQPQHF. The CDR3 bases are TGTGCCAGCAGTGTCAGTGGCCCTAGCAATCAGCCCCAGCATTTT.

CDR3 nucleotide sequence: TGTGCCAGCAGCACTGAGGGGGTGTCCTACGAGCAGTACTTC. It translates to CASSTEGVSYEQYF. The chain recombines TRBV7-9 with TRBJ2-7; a weak D match, TRBD1 (6 bases). Per germline, CDR1 SEHNR and CDR2 FQNEAQ (reference sequence). This CDR3 is 14 amino acids long. With 5 bases removed from V and 1 base from J, the gap between germline ends came to 12 bases.

V usage is TRBV3-1 (or the pseudogene TRBV3-2) and J usage is TRBJ2-6; 11 bases are shared with TRBD1. Unmatched junction bases numbered 7, after V lost 0 bases and J lost 3 bases. CDR3 size: 19 residues. Germline CDR1 is LGHDT and CDR2 is YNNKEL (reference sequence). The CDR3 sequence is CASSQEWTGGAFGANVLTF. The CDR3 DNA follows: TGTGCCAGCAGCCAAGAGTGGACAGGGGGCGCATTTGGGGCCAACGTCCTGACTTTC.

The rearrangement joins TRBV30 to TRBJ2-7, with 15 nucleotides matching TRBD2. With V trimmed by 3 bases and J by 4 bases, 4 bases remained unmatched. This CDR3 is built from 15 residues. Germline V gene data show CDR1 as GTSNPN and CDR2 as SVGIG (reference sequence). CDR3 protein: CAWRGLAGGSYEQYF. CDR3 nucleotide sequence: TGTGCCTGGAGGGGACTAGCGGGGGGATCTTACGAGCAGTACTTC.

V gene TRBV11-2 combines with J gene TRBJ2-2, with unresolved D. V gave up 0 bases and J gave up 4 bases, with 15 bases separating them. CDR3 length equals 17 residues. Germline V gene data show CDR1 as SGHAT and CDR2 as FQNNGV. The CDR3 coding sequence is TGTGCCAGCAGCTTAGATCTCTTCGAAAGCGTCACCGGGGAGCTGTTTTTT. Residues: CASSLDLFESVTGELFF.

V usage is TRBV18 and J usage is TRBJ2-5, with 14 bases aligning to TRBD2. The germline V gene encodes CDR1 KGHSH and CDR2 LQKENI. The CDR3 runs 16 residues. The J segment lost 2 bases and the V segment lost 3 bases, leaving 2 bases of the junction unmatched. The CDR3 loop reads CASSPGLAGGQETQYF. The CDR3 DNA reads as TGTGCCAGCTCACCTGGACTAGCGGGGGGTCAAGAGACCCAGTACTTC. Complete variable domain (other parts from reference TRBV18 and TRBJ2-5): NAGVMQNPRHLVRRRGQEARLRCSPMKGHSHVYWYRQLPEEGLKFMVYLQKENIIDESGMPKERFSAEFPKEGPSILRIQQVVRGDSAAYFCASSPGLAGGQETQYFGPGTRLLVL.

The chain carries TRBV9 and TRBJ2-3; D might be TRBD1 (6 bases). V lost 0 bases to trimming and J lost 5 bases, with 10 bases between them. The CDR3 loop spans 14 amino acids. Germline V CDR1 and CDR2: SGDLS, YYNGEE. As DNA, the CDR3 is TGTGCCAGCAGCGTAGCTTCCAGGGGAGATACGCAGTATTTT. Protein product: CASSVASRGDTQYF.

A word on this clone: The junction departs from germline at one end; a sequencing error may be responsible. V gene TRBV7-7 combines with J gene TRBJ2-3; D is uncertain. Looked up from germline, CDR1 is SSHAT and CDR2 is FNYEAQ (reference sequence). CDR3 length equals 13 residues. The CDR3 region is CASSTRVTDTQYF. CDR3 sequence (DNA): TGTGCTAGCAGCACTCGAGTCACAGATACGCAGTATTTT.

This clone was recorded once. The V gene is TRBV7-3, the J gene TRBJ2-1; 9 positions agree with TRBD2. V dropped 3 bases and J dropped 12; count of bases not matched to a gene: 3. The V gene's germline CDR1 is SGHTA and CDR2 FQGTGA. There are 12 residues in the CDR3. Here the CDR3 reads CASSLAGGRQFF. Here the CDR3 DNA reads TGTGCCAGCAGCTTGGCGGGAGGGCGGCAGTTCTTC.

This clone has just one count. The chain joins TRBV29-1 to TRBJ1-2, with 7 bases lining up with TRBD1. The CDR3 has 16 residues. Germline CDR1 is SQVTM and CDR2 is ANQGSEA. Germline trimming cut 0 bases from V and 2 bases from J; bases unmatched to any gene: 9. CDR3: CSVEDGPTGINYGYTF. The CDR3 nucleotides read TGCAGCGTTGAAGATGGCCCGACAGGGATAAACTATGGCTACACCTTC.